These T cell receptor beta chains were read from a single sample in a study of T-cell memory formation after mild COVID-19. TCRdb passed the 5' RACE reads through MiXCR, listing each CDR3 protein once. The data hold fewer than 600,000 distinct CDR3 sequences, with about 20% observed a single time. Sequencing used PBMCs or a T cell subset sorted from them (not recorded which). Source of these receptors: an adult woman who had mild COVID-19 (a few samples of this study predate the infection). Cell type and time point are not known. The CDR3 runs from the conserved cysteine through the conserved F or W. D genes are given only for firm matches. The size field is filled for only some rows; it gives once, few, many or a size class.

DNA: TGTGCCAGCAGTGAATGGAAGTTAGGACGGGAGGATTTAGCCTACGAGCAGTACTTC
CDR3: CASSEWKLGREDLAYEQYF
size: NA
J: TRBJ2-7
D: TRBD2
V: TRBV25-1

DNA: TGCAGTGCTAGTGACTACGAGCAGTACTTC
CDR3: CSASDYEQYF
size: NA
J: TRBJ2-7
D: NA
V: TRBV20-1

DNA: TGTGCCAGCAGACAGGGATACGGCTTCTCCTACGAGCAGTACTTC
CDR3: CASRQGYGFSYEQYF
size: few
J: TRBJ2-7
D: NA
V: TRBV12-3/TRBV12-4

DNA: TGTGCCAGCAGCCAAGATCCTTGGGGTTCCGGGACTAGCGCCCAGACCCAGTACTTC
CDR3: CASSQDPWGSGTSAQTQYF
size: few
J: TRBJ2-5
D: TRBD2
V: TRBV4-2

DNA: TGTGCCAGCAGCCCCAGAACTAGCGCGAGCTACGAGCAGTACTTC
CDR3: CASSPRTSASYEQYF
size: few
J: TRBJ2-7
D: TRBD2
V: TRBV7-8

DNA: TGTGCCAGAAGCTGGGGACTAGTTAATGAGCAGTTCTTC
CDR3: CARSWGLVNEQFF
size: NA
J: TRBJ2-1
D: TRBD2
V: TRBV5-3

DNA: TGTGCCAGCAGCTCCCTAGAGTTCGATGAGCAGTTCTTC
CDR3: CASSSLEFDEQFF
size: NA
J: TRBJ2-1
D: NA
V: TRBV7-9

DNA: TGTGCCAGCAGACCCGGGACAGGGCTCGGGGAGACCCAGTACTTC
CDR3: CASRPGTGLGETQYF
size: few
J: TRBJ2-5
D: TRBD1
V: TRBV18

DNA: TGTGCCAGCACGGGGGTTCCTAACAATGAGCAGTTCTTC
CDR3: CASTGVPNNEQFF
size: few
J: TRBJ2-1
D: NA
V: TRBV2

DNA: TGTGCCAGCAGCTTTTCGGGAGGGGACAACGTAAGAAAAAACACTGAAGCTTTCTTT
CDR3: CASSFSGGDNVRKNTEAFF
size: NA
J: TRBJ1-1
D: NA
V: TRBV7-3

DNA: TGTGCCAGCAGTACCGGGACAGAGAACACTGAAGCTTTCTTT
CDR3: CASSTGTENTEAFF
size: few
J: TRBJ1-1
D: TRBD1
V: TRBV6-1

DNA: TGCGCCAGCAGCCAAGGAGGGGGCATCCTAAACTACGAGCAGTACTTC
CDR3: CASSQGGGILNYEQYF
size: few
J: TRBJ2-7
D: NA
V: TRBV5-1

DNA: TGTGCCAGCAGCGTTGGGCTAGCGGTTTCCTACAATGAGCAGTTCTTC
CDR3: CASSVGLAVSYNEQFF
size: NA
J: TRBJ2-1
D: TRBD2
V: TRBV9

DNA: TGCGCCAGCAGCTCCCAGGGACTAGCGGGCTACAATGAGCAGTTCTTC
CDR3: CASSSQGLAGYNEQFF
size: NA
J: TRBJ2-1
D: TRBD2
V: TRBV5-1

DNA: TGTGCCAGCAGTTTAGGAGCGGGAGACACCGGGGAGCTGTTTTTT
CDR3: CASSLGAGDTGELFF
size: NA
J: TRBJ2-2
D: TRBD2
V: TRBV12-3/TRBV12-4

DNA: TGTGCCAGCAGTTCCAGCCCTTATAGCGGGAGAGACTACAATGAGCAGTTCTTC
CDR3: CASSSSPYSGRDYNEQFF
size: NA
J: TRBJ2-1
D: TRBD2
V: TRBV27

DNA: TGTGCCAGCAGCGGAGCGGGACCCTCCTACGAGCAGTACTTC
CDR3: CASSGAGPSYEQYF
size: NA
J: TRBJ2-7
D: TRBD2
V: TRBV2

DNA: TGTGCCATCAGTGAGCACAGCACCGGGGAGCTGTTTTTT
CDR3: CAISEHSTGELFF
size: few
J: TRBJ2-2
D: NA
V: TRBV10-3

DNA: TGTGCCACCAGTGACACGACAGGGCGGGCCGAGCAGTACTTC
CDR3: CATSDTTGRAEQYF
size: NA
J: TRBJ2-7
D: TRBD1
V: TRBV24-1

DNA: TGTGCCAGCAGCCGGGACTACACTGAAGCTTTCTTT
CDR3: CASSRDYTEAFF
size: many
J: TRBJ1-1
D: NA
V: TRBV7-9

DNA: TGTGCCAGCTCAGCCCGACAGGGAGGAAGTACTGAAGCTTTCTTT
CDR3: CASSARQGGSTEAFF
size: NA
J: TRBJ1-1
D: TRBD1
V: TRBV18

DNA: TGCAGTGCTAGAGATAGGGTCCGGGGGGCTATGGAGGGTGAGCAGTTCTTC
CDR3: CSARDRVRGAMEGEQFF
size: NA
J: TRBJ2-1
D: NA
V: TRBV20-1

DNA: TGTGCCAGCAGTTACTCCCCAGGGATGGGCGAGCAGTACTTC
CDR3: CASSYSPGMGEQYF
size: NA
J: TRBJ2-7
D: NA
V: TRBV6-2/TRBV6-3

DNA: TGTGCCAGCAGCTTACAAACCTGGGAGCAGTTCTTC
CDR3: CASSLQTWEQFF
size: NA
J: TRBJ2-1
D: NA
V: TRBV7-2

DNA: TGTGCCAGCAGTTCCGGCGGGGGGGCGAAAGAGACCCAGTACTTC
CDR3: CASSSGGGAKETQYF
size: NA
J: TRBJ2-5
D: TRBD2
V: TRBV6-5

DNA: TGTGCCAGCAGCTTAGAAGCGGGAGTAAACACAGATACGCAGTATTTT
CDR3: CASSLEAGVNTDTQYF
size: many
J: TRBJ2-3
D: TRBD2
V: TRBV7-2

DNA: TGCGCCAGCAGCTTGATTCCAGGGGGATACGAGCAGTACTTC
CDR3: CASSLIPGGYEQYF
size: NA
J: TRBJ2-7
D: TRBD1
V: TRBV5-1

DNA: TGTGCCAGCAGCTTAGCGTATAGCCGTATCTCCGAGCAGTACTTC
CDR3: CASSLAYSRISEQYF
size: NA
J: TRBJ2-7
D: NA
V: TRBV11-2

DNA: TGCAGTGCTAGTGGGACTAGCGGGGGTACCCCCCAAGAGACCCAGTACTTC
CDR3: CSASGTSGGTPQETQYF
size: NA
J: TRBJ2-5
D: TRBD2
V: TRBV20-1

DNA: TGTGCCAGCAGACACCTGTACCGGGACAAGAACACCGGGGAGCTGTTTTTT
CDR3: CASRHLYRDKNTGELFF
size: few
J: TRBJ2-2
D: NA
V: TRBV6-5

DNA: TGTGCCAGCAGCCAGTCGGAGTATGGCTACACCTTC
CDR3: CASSQSEYGYTF
size: NA
J: TRBJ1-2
D: NA
V: TRBV3-1

DNA: TGCGCCAGCGGAGCGCCTAGCGGGAGTAGGTTCTTC
CDR3: CASGAPSGSRFF
size: few
J: TRBJ2-1
D: TRBD2
V: TRBV4-3

DNA: TGTGCCAGCAGCTACGGACCGGACCCCAATAATTCACCCCTCCACTTT
CDR3: CASSYGPDPNNSPLHF
size: NA
J: TRBJ1-6
D: NA
V: TRBV11-2

DNA: TGCGCCAGCAGCCCTCAAGTGGGTATGGACATTCAGTACTTC
CDR3: CASSPQVGMDIQYF
size: NA
J: TRBJ2-4
D: NA
V: TRBV5-1

DNA: TGCAGTGCTCGTCTTCACGGGGGAACAACTGAAGCTTTCTTT
CDR3: CSARLHGGTTEAFF
size: NA
J: TRBJ1-1
D: NA
V: TRBV20-1

DNA: TGCGCCAGCAGCCAAGATGGACAGATTAATTCACCCCTCCACTTT
CDR3: CASSQDGQINSPLHF
size: NA
J: TRBJ1-6
D: NA
V: TRBV4-1

DNA: TGTGCCAGCAGTAACCGGGACAGACAGTACTATGGCTACACCTTC
CDR3: CASSNRDRQYYGYTF
size: many
J: TRBJ1-2
D: TRBD1
V: TRBV6-5

DNA: TGTGCCAGCAGTTTCAAAGGAGGTTATAGCAATCAGCCCCAGCATTTT
CDR3: CASSFKGGYSNQPQHF
size: few
J: TRBJ1-5
D: NA
V: TRBV12-3/TRBV12-4

DNA: TGCAGTGCACGGGGGACTAGCGGATACTACGAGCAGTACTTC
CDR3: CSARGTSGYYEQYF
size: few
J: TRBJ2-7
D: TRBD2
V: TRBV20-1

DNA: TGTGCCAGCACCCAAAAAGGGACTAGCGGGAACAATGAGCAGTTCTTC
CDR3: CASTQKGTSGNNEQFF
size: NA
J: TRBJ2-1
D: TRBD2
V: TRBV28

DNA: TGCGCCAGCAGCGGGGGACAGGAGAGCTCTGGAAACACCATATATTTT
CDR3: CASSGGQESSGNTIYF
size: few
J: TRBJ1-3
D: TRBD1
V: TRBV5-1

DNA: TGTGCCAGCAAGACCCCTAGCGGACCCAACAATGAGCAGTTCTTC
CDR3: CASKTPSGPNNEQFF
size: NA
J: TRBJ2-1
D: TRBD2
V: TRBV6-5

DNA: TGTGCCAGCAGCCCACGTAGAGTAGCTTTCTTT
CDR3: CASSPRRVAFF
size: many
J: TRBJ1-1
D: NA
V: TRBV7-9

DNA: TGTGCCAGCAGTGGGAGGGGACTAGCGGGACACGGGGAGCTGTTTTTT
CDR3: CASSGRGLAGHGELFF
size: few
J: TRBJ2-2
D: TRBD2
V: TRBV12-3/TRBV12-4

DNA: TGTGCCAGCTCACTGTCTGAAGGCAATTCACCCCTCCACTTT
CDR3: CASSLSEGNSPLHF
size: once
J: TRBJ1-6
D: NA
V: TRBV18

DNA: TGCGCCAGCAGCGGACTAGCGGGGGCTCACAATGAGCAGTTCTTC
CDR3: CASSGLAGAHNEQFF
size: many
J: TRBJ2-1
D: TRBD2
V: TRBV5-1

DNA: TGTGCCAGCAGCTTAGCGTCAGATAATGAAAAACTGTTTTTT
CDR3: CASSLASDNEKLFF
size: NA
J: TRBJ1-4
D: NA
V: TRBV7-9